This TCR beta chain was recovered during a study of T-cell reconstitution after alpha-beta-depleted transplantation in children. The V and J ends lost 3 bases and 8 bases, in that order; junction bases with no gene match: 19. Per germline, CDR1 SGHDN and CDR2 FVKESK. The CDR3 is made up of 18 amino acids. This clonotype was picked up a small number of times. Unique molecular identifiers featured in how the TCRbeta library was prepared. TCRdb fed the PCR reads into MiXCR, producing one record per CDR3 protein. The sample lists more than 400,000 distinct CDR3 sequences, roughly 10% occurring once. The specimen comprised PBMCs, mostly from graft donor cells, sampled 180 days after TCRalphabeta/CD19-depleted stem cell transplant. V usage is TRBV14 and J usage is TRBJ2-1, with 7 bases lining up with TRBD2. The clonotype originates from a female patient aged 2 to 10 who had a stem cell transplant for aplastic anemia, so the T cells may come from the graft donor. The CDR3 loop reads CASSQPLLSGSRRDEQFF. The CDR3 nucleotides read TGTGCCAGCAGCCAGCCCCTACTTAGCGGGTCGAGAAGGGATGAGCAGTTCTTC.